The 3 T cell receptor beta chains below come from one sample, sequenced in a study of cytomegalovirus exposure and HLA in healthy donors. Primers: 60 Vbeta forward and 13 Jbeta reverse. Profiled with immunoSEQ multiplex PCR; TCRdb holds only in-frame clones, not every one. The sample contains more than 150,000 clones, roughly 88% of which appear only once. Source material: PBMCs. Receptors were obtained from a man between 18 and 29 years old in good health and CMV-seropositive.

The chain combines TRBV13 with TRBJ1-1; TRBD1 might be the D (5 bases). This CDR3 has 13 residues. Trimming shortened V by 0 bases and J by 4 bases, and 6 bases separated the two germline ends. CDR1 PRHDT and CDR2 FYEKMQ come from the germline V gene (reference sequence). This CDR3 is CASSLGTGTEAFF. CDR3 DNA: TGTGCCAGCAGCTTAGGTACAGGCACTGAAGCTTTCTTT.

This clone has just one count. J is TRBJ2-3 and V is TRBV14; 8 bases map to TRBD2. Germline loops: CDR1 SGHDN, CDR2 FVKESK. The CDR3 contains 16 residues. With V trimmed by 4 bases and J by 0 bases, 6 bases remained unmatched. CDR3 in DNA: TGTGCCAGCAGCCTCGTAGCGGGGTCTAGCACAGATACGCAGTATTTT. This codes for CASSLVAGSSTDTQYF.

This chain joins TRBV15 and TRBJ2-1, with D possibly TRBD2 on 5 matching bases. The CDR3 spans 13 residues. V was shortened by 5 bases and J by 10 bases, with 15 bases between the two germline ends. Germline CDR1 is LNHNV and CDR2 is YYDKDF (reference sequence). The CDR3 loop reads CATSRGSDAEQFF. CDR3 nucleotides: TGTGCCACCAGCCGGGGATCCGACGCCGAGCAGTTCTTC.